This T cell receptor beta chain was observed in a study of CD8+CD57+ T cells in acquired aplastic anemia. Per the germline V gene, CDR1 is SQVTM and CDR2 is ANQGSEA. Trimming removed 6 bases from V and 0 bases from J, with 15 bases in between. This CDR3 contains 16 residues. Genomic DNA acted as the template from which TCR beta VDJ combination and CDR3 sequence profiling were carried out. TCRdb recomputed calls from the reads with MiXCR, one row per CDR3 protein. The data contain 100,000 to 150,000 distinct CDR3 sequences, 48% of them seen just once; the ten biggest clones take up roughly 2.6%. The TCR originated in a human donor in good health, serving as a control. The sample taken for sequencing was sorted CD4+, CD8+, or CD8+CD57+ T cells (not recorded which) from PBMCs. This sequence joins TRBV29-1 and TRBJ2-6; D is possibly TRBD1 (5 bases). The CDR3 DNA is TGCAGCGTCTGGCAACGACAGCCCTCTGGGGCCAACGTCCTGACTTTC. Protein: CSVWQRQPSGANVLTF. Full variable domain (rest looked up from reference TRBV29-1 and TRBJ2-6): SAVISQKPSRDICQRGTSLTIQCQVDSQVTMMFWYRQQPGQSLTLIATANQGSEATYESGFVIDKFPISRPNLTFSTLTVSNMSPEDSSIYLCSVWQRQPSGANVLTFGAGSRLTVL.